A selection of T cell receptor beta chains follows, all from one sample in a study of vaccination and CD4 T cells after COVID-19. These receptors lack a known antigen. TCRdb called the PCR reads again in MiXCR, with one record for every CDR3 protein. Of around 21,000 distinct CDR3 sequences in the sample, under 50% were seen once. Sequenced material: CD4+ T cells from blood, cultured in vitro, taken after SARS-CoV-2 vaccination. The receptors were sampled from a human donor who had recovered from COVID-19. CDR3s include the opening cysteine and the closing phenylalanine or tryptophan. D genes are given only for firm matches. Where a row states a size, it is once, few, many or the class of an expanded clone; other rows omit it.

v_call	clone_size	cdr3_length	d_call	j_call	cdr3_nt	cdr3_aa
TRBV27	NA	13	TRBD1	TRBJ1-2	TGTGCCAGCAGTCCGGGACAGAACTATGGCTACACCTTC	CASSPGQNYGYTF
TRBV28	NA	15	TRBD1	TRBJ2-1	TGTGCCAGCAGTTCGGGACAGGGGCTTGGGAATGAGCAGTTCTTC	CASSSGQGLGNEQFF
TRBV29-1	NA	12	NA	TRBJ1-1	TGCAGCGTTCGACAGACGAACACTGAAGCTTTCTTT	CSVRQTNTEAFF
TRBV6-1	NA	15	TRBD1	TRBJ1-5	TGTGCCAGCAGCCAAGGGACAGATAGCAATCAGCCCCAGCATTTT	CASSQGTDSNQPQHF
TRBV5-4	NA	16	NA	TRBJ2-5	TGTGCCAGCAGCTTGGCCGGGGCAGGGGGGACGGAGACCCAGTACTTC	CASSLAGAGGTETQYF
TRBV6-1	few	15	TRBD1	TRBJ1-6	TGTGCCAGCAAAGGACAGGGGGGTAATAATTCACCCCTCCACTTT	CASKGQGGNNSPLHF
TRBV24-1	NA	14	TRBD1	TRBJ1-1	TGTGCCACCAGGGGGACAGGGGTAGAAACTGAAGCTTTCTTT	CATRGTGVETEAFF
TRBV6-5	once	14	TRBD2	TRBJ2-1	TGTGCCAGCAGTTCGGGACTAGCGGGGGGGCAGGAGTTCTTC	CASSSGLAGGQEFF
TRBV7-3	NA	13	NA	TRBJ2-2	TGTGCCAGCAGCTTAAGGACCTCCGGGGAGCTGTTTTTT	CASSLRTSGELFF
TRBV28	NA	17	NA	TRBJ1-2	TGTGCCAGCAGTTTTGGGGTACAGGGTTCAATAGTCTATGGCTACACCTTC	CASSFGVQGSIVYGYTF
TRBV28	few	13	NA	TRBJ1-5	TGTGCCAGCAGCATCCTGGGGAGTCAGCCCCAGCATTTT	CASSILGSQPQHF
TRBV20-1	NA	14	TRBD2	TRBJ2-1	TGCAGCGGTGGACTAGCGGGGGGCTACAATGAGCAGTTCTTC	CSGGLAGGYNEQFF
TRBV2	NA	14	NA	TRBJ1-1	TGTGCCAGCAGTGTTCGGGGGGGAGAGACTGAAGCTTTCTTT	CASSVRGGETEAFF
TRBV7-9	NA	13	NA	TRBJ2-3	TGTGCCAGCAGCTTGATTCAGGGAGATACGCAGTATTTT	CASSLIQGDTQYF
TRBV10-3	NA	13	NA	TRBJ1-5	TGTGCCATCAGTGAGTCACAGGGCCAGCCCCAGCATTTT	CAISESQGQPQHF
TRBV28	NA	15	NA	TRBJ1-2	TGTGCCAGCAGTTCGGGGGGACTTTCTAACTATGGCTACACCTTC	CASSSGGLSNYGYTF
TRBV6-5	few	15	NA	TRBJ1-1	TGTGCCAGCAGTTTCTCGGACGGCTCGAACACTGAAGCTTTCTTT	CASSFSDGSNTEAFF
TRBV19	few	13	NA	TRBJ1-5	TGTGCCAGTAGTGAACAGGGTAATCAGCCCCAGCATTTT	CASSEQGNQPQHF
TRBV20-1	NA	13	NA	TRBJ1-6	TGCAGTGCTAGCGGGCAGGGCGGATCACCCCTCCACTTT	CSASGQGGSPLHF
TRBV5-4	NA	16	NA	TRBJ1-2	TGTGCCAGCAGCTGGGGCAGGGGAGGGGCTGACTATGGCTACACCTTC	CASSWGRGGADYGYTF
TRBV19	NA	14	NA	TRBJ1-6	TGTGCCAGTAGTTTCGGGGCTGAGAATTCACCCCTCCACTTT	CASSFGAENSPLHF
TRBV10-1	NA	16	TRBD1	TRBJ2-2	TGCGCCAGCAGTGAGCGACCAGGGGGGAACACCGGGGAGCTGTTTTTT	CASSERPGGNTGELFF
TRBV7-2	NA	15	NA	TRBJ1-5	TGTGCCAGCAGCTTACCTCAGGCACCTAATCAGCCCCAGCATTTT	CASSLPQAPNQPQHF